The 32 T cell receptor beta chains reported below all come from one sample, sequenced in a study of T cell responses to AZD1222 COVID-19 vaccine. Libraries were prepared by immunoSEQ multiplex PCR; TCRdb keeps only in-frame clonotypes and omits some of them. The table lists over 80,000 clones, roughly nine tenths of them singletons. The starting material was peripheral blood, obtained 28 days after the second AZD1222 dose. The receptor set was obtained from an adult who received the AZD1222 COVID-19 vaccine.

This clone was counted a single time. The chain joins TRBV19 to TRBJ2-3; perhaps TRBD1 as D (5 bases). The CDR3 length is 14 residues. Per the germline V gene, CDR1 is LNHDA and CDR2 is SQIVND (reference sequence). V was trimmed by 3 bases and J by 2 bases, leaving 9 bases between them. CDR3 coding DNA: TGTGCCAGTAGTATCCGACAGAACACAGATACGCAGTATTTT. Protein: CASSIRQNTDTQYF. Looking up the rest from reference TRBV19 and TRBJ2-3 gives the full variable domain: DGGITQSPKYLFRKEGQNVTLSCEQNLNHDAMYWYRQDPGQGLRLIYYSQIVNDFQKGDIAEGYSVSREKKESFPLTVTSAQKNPTAFYLCASSIRQNTDTQYFGPGTRLTVL.

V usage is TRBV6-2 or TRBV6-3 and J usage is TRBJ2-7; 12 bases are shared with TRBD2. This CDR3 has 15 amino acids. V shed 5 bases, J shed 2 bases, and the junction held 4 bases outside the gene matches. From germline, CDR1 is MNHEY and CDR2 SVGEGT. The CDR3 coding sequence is TGTGCCAGCAGTCACCTAGCGGGAGGGCCCTACGAGCAGTACTTC. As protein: CASSHLAGGPYEQYF.

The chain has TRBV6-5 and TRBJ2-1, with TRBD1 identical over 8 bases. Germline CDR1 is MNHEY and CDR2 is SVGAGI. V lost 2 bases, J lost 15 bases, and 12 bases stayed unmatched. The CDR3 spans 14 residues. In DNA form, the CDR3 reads TGTGCCAGCAGTTACACCCGGGACAGGCAAGCGTTGTTCTTC. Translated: CASSYTRDRQALFF.

The CDR3 coding sequence is TGTGCCAGCAGTAATGACCTCCAACAGCCCCAGCATTTT. Translating gives CASSNDLQQPQHF. The rearrangement links TRBV2 to TRBJ1-5; D not certain. CDR3 length: 13 residues. V was clipped by 5 bases and J by 7 bases, with 12 bases between them. Germline CDR1 is SNHLY and CDR2 is FYNNEI.

The CDR3 here is CASSLAPTAYEQYF. The CDR3 bases are TGTGCCAGCAGTCTAGCGCCTACCGCCTACGAGCAGTACTTC. The rearrangement uses TRBV6-5 and TRBJ2-7, with D tentatively TRBD2 (6 bases). The CDR3 spans 14 residues. Germline V CDR1 and CDR2: MNHEY, SVGAGI. Trimming left V 5 bases short and J 2 bases short, with 13 bases between.

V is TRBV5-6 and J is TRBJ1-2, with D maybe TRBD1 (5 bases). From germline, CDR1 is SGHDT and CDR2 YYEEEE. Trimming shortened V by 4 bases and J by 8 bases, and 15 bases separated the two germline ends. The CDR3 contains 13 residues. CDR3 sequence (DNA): TGTGCCAGCAGCGCACCCGACAGCCCCGGCTACACCTTC. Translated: CASSAPDSPGYTF.

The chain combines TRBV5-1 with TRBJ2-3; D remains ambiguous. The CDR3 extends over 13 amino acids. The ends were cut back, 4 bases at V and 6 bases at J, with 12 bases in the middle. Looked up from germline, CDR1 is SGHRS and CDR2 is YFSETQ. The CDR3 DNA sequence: TGCGCCAGCAGCATTGACAATGTGGATACGCAGTATTTT. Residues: CASSIDNVDTQYF.

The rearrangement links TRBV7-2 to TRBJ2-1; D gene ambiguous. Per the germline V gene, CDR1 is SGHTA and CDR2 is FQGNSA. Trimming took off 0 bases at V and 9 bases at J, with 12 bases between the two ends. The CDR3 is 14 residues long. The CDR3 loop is CASSLARPPSEQFF. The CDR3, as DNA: TGTGCCAGCAGCTTAGCCAGGCCCCCCTCTGAGCAGTTCTTC.

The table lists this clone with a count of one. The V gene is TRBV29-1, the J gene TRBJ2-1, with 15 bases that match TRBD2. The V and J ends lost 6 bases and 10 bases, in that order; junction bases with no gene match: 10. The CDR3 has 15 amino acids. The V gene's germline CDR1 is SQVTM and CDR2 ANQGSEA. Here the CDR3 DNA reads TGCAGCGTCCTGGGACTAGCGGGAGGCCCGGGCGAGCAGTTCTTC. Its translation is CSVLGLAGGPGEQFF.

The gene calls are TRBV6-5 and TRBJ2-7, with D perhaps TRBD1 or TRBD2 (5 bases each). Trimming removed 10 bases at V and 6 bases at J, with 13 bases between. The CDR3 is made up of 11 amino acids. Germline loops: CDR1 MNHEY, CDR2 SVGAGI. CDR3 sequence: CAIGRGGEQYF. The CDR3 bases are TGTGCCATCGGACGGGGCGGCGAGCAGTACTTC.

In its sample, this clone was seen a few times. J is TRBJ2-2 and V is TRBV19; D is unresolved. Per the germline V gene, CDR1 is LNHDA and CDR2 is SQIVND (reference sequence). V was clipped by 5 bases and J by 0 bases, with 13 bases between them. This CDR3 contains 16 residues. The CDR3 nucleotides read TGTGCCAGTAGTGTCCCGTTTACTACGAACACCGGGGAGCTGTTTTTT. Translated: CASSVPFTTNTGELFF.

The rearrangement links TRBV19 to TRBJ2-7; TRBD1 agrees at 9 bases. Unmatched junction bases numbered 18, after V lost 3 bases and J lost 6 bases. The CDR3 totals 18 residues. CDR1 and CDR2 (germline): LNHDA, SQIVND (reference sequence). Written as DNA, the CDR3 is TGTGCCAGTAGTATTTCGTCTCAGATCTCACAGGGGGCTTTCGAGCAGTACTTC. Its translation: CASSISSQISQGAFEQYF.

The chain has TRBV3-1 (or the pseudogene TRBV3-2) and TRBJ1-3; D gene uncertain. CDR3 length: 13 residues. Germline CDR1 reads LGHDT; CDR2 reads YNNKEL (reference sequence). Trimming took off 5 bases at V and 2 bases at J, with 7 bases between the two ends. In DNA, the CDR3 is TGTGCCAGCAGCGTCCCCCCTGGAAACACCATATATTTT. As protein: CASSVPPGNTIYF.

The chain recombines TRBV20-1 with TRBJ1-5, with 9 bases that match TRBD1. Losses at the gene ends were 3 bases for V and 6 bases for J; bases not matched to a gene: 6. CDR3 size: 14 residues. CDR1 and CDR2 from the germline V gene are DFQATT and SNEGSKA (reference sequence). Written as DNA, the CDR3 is TGCAGTGCTAGTCTACAGGGGGCAGGTCAGCCCCAGCATTTT. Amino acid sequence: CSASLQGAGQPQHF.

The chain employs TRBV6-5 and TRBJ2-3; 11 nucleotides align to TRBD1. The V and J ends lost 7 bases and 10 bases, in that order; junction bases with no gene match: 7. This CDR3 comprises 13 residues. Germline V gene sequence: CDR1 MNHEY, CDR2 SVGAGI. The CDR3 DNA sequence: TGTGCCAGCAATACACCGGGACAGGGGGCGCAGTATTTT. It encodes CASNTPGQGAQYF.

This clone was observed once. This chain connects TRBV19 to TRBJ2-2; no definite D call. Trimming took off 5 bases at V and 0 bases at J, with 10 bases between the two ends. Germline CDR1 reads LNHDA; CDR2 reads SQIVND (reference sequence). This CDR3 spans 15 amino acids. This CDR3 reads CASSYAETNTGELFF. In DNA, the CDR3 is TGTGCCAGTAGTTACGCAGAGACGAACACCGGGGAGCTGTTTTTT.

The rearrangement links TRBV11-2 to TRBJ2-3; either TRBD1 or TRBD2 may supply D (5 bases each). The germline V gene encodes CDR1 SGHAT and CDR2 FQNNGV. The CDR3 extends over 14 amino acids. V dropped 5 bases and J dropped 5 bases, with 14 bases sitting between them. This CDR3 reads CASSRRDPRDTQYF. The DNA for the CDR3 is TGTGCCAGCAGCCGCCGGGACCCCCGAGATACGCAGTATTTT.

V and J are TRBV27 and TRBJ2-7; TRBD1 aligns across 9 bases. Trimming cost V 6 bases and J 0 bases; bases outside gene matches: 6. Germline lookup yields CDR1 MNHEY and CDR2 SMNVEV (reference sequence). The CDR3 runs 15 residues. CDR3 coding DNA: TGTGCCAGCAGCCTCGGGACAGGGCCCTCCTACGAGCAGTACTTC. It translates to CASSLGTGPSYEQYF.

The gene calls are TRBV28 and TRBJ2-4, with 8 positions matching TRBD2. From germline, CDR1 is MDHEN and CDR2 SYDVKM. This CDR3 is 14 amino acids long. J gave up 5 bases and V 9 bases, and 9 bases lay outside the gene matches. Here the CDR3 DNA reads TGTGCCAGGAAGCGGGAGAGATGGGAAAACATTCAGTACTTC. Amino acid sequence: CARKRERWENIQYF.

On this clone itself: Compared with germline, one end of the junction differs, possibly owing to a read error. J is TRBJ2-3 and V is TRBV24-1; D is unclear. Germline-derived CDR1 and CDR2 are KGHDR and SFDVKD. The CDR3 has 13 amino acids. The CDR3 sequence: CATRDLGTDTQYF. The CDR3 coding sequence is TGTGCCACCAGAGATTTGGGCACAGATACGCAGTATTTT.

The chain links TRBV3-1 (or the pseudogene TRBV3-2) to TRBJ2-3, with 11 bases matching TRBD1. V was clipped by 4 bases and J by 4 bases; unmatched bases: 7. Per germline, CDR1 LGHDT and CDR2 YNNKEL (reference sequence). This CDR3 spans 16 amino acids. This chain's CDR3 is CASSPPGGQGADTQYF. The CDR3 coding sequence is TGTGCCAGCAGCCCACCCGGGGGACAGGGGGCAGATACGCAGTATTTT.

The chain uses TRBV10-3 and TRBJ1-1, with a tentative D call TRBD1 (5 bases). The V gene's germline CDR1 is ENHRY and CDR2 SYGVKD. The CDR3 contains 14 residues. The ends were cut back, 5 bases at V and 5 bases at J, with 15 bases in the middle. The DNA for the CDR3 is TGTGCCATCAGTTCCAGGGATTCTGGGACTGAAGCTTTCTTT. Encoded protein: CAISSRDSGTEAFF.

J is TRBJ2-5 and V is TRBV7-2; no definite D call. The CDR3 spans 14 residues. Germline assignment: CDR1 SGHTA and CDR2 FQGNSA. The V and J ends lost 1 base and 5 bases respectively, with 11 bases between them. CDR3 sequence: CASSLVDRWETQYF. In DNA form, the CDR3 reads TGTGCCAGCAGCTTAGTTGACCGGTGGGAGACCCAGTACTTC.

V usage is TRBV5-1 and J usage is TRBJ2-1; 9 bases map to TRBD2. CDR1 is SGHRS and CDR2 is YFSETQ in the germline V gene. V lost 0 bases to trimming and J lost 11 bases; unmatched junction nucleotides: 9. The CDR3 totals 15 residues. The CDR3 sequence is CASSLELAGGGKQFF. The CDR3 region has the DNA TGCGCCAGCAGCTTGGAACTAGCGGGCGGGGGAAAGCAGTTCTTC.

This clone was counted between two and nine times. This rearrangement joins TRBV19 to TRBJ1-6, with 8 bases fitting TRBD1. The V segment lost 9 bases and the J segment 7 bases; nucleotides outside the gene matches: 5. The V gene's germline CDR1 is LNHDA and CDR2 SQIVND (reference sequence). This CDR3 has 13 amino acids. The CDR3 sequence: CASRDRRNSPLHF. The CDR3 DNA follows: TGTGCCAGCCGGGACAGGAGAAATTCACCCCTCCACTTT.

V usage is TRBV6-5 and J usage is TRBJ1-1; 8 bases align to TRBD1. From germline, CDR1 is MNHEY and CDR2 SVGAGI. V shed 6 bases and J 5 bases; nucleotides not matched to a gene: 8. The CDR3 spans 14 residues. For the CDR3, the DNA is TGTGCCAGCAGGGCAGGGGGCGGTCAGACTGAAGCTTTCTTT. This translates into CASRAGGGQTEAFF.

Here the CDR3 DNA reads TGCGCCAGCAGCCAAGAACAGGCGGCAGATACGCAGTATTTT. This sequence encodes CASSQEQAADTQYF. The J gene is TRBJ2-3, the V gene TRBV4-1; the D gene is possibly TRBD1 (5 bases). Germline CDR1 MGHRA, CDR2 YSYEKL. The V end lost 0 bases, the J end lost 4 bases, and 8 bases lay between the germline ends. The CDR3 runs to 14 residues.

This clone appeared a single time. This chain's CDR3 is CASSYSTGITEAFF. The CDR3 nucleotides are TGTGCCAGCAGTTACTCGACCGGGATAACTGAAGCTTTCTTT. The rearrangement joins TRBV6-6 to TRBJ1-1; D gene unclear. The CDR3 runs 14 residues. CDR1 is MNHNY and CDR2 is SVGAGI in the germline V gene (reference sequence). The ends were cut back, 0 bases at V and 5 bases at J, with 10 bases in the middle.

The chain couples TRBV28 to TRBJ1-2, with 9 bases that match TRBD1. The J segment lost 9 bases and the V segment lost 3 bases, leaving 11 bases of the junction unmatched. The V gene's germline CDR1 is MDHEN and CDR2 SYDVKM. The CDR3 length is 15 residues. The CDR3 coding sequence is TGTGCCAGCAGTTTTAGTCAAGGACAGGGGCGGAGCTACACCTTC. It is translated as CASSFSQGQGRSYTF.

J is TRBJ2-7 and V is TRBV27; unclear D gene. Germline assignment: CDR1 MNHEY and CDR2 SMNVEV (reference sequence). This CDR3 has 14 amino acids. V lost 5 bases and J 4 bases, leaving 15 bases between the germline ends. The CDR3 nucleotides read TGTGCCAGCAGTCCCGACGGATTTGGGTACGAGCAGTACTTC. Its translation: CASSPDGFGYEQYF.

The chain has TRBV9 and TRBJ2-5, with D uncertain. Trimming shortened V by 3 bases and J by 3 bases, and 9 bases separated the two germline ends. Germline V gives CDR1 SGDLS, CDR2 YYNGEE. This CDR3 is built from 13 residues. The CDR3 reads CASSAWSEETQYF. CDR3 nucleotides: TGTGCCAGCAGCGCCTGGAGTGAAGAGACCCAGTACTTC.

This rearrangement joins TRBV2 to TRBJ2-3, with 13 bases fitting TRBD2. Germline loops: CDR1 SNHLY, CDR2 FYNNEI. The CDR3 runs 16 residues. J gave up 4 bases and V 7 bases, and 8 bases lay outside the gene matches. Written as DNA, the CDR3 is TGTGCCAGCAAACTAGCGGGAGGGCCGGGCCCAGATACGCAGTATTTT. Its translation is CASKLAGGPGPDTQYF.